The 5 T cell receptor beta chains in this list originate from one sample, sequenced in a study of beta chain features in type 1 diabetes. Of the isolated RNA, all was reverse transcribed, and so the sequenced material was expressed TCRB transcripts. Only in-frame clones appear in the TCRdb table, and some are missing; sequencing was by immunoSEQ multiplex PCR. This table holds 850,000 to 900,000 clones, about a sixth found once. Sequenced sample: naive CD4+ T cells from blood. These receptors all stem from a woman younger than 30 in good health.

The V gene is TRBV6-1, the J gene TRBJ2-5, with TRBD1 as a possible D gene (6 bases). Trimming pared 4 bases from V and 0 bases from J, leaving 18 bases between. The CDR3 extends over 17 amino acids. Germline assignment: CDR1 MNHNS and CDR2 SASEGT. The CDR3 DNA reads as TGTGCCAGCAGTGTCACCAGGGGAACCCGGTACCAAGAGACCCAGTACTTC. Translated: CASSVTRGTRYQETQYF.

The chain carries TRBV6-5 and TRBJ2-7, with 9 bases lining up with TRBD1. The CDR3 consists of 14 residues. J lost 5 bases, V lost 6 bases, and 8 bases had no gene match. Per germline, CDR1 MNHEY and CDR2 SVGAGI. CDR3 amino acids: CASSPGTGSHEQYF. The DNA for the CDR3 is TGTGCCAGCAGCCCCGGGACAGGGTCTCACGAGCAGTACTTC.

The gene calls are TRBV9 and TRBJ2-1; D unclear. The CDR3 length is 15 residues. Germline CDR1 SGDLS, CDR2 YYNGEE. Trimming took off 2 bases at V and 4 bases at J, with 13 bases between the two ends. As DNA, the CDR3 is TGTGCCAGCAGCGTTTCCCCTGGTGGGTACAATGAGCAGTTCTTC. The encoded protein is CASSVSPGGYNEQFF.

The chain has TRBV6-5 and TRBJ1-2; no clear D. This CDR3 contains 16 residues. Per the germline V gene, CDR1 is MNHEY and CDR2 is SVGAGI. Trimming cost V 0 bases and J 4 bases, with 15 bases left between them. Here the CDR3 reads CASSYSKPAGGYGYTF. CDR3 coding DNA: TGTGCCAGCAGTTACTCGAAACCCGCGGGAGGCTATGGCTACACCTTC.

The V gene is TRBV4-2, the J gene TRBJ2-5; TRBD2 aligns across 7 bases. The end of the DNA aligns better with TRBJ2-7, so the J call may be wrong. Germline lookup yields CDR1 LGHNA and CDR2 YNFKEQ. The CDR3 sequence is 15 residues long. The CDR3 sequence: CASSQEGDYPYEQYF. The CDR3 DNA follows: TGTGCCAGCAGCCAAGAGGGGGACTACCCCTACGAGCAGTACTTC.